This is a list of T cell receptor beta chains from one sample in a study of blood T cell repertoires in COVID-19. Sequenced by immunoSEQ multiplex PCR; TCRdb stores in-frame clones only, minus some. The sample lists about 320,000 clones, roughly 82% occurring once. The sequenced sample consisted of peripheral blood. Source of these receptors: a woman aged 45 to 65 with acute or convalescent COVID-19. CDR3s include the opening cysteine and the closing phenylalanine or tryptophan. D genes are given only for firm matches. The size entry is marked missing in some rows and otherwise reads once, few, many or a size class.

V gene: TRBV4-2; clone size: NA; J gene: TRBJ2-1; D gene: TRBD2; CDR3 DNA: TGTGCCAGCAGCCAAGATGAGGCGGGAGGGGGCAATGAGCAGTTCTTC; CDR3 protein: CASSQDEAGGGNEQFF
V gene: TRBV11-2; clone size: once; J gene: TRBJ1-4; D gene: TRBD1; CDR3 DNA: TGTGCCAGCACTAAAACCGGGACAGCAAATGAAAAACTGTTTTTT; CDR3 protein: CASTKTGTANEKLFF
V gene: TRBV7-2; clone size: NA; J gene: TRBJ2-1; D gene: NA; CDR3 DNA: TGTGCCAGCAGCTTAGCTAGCCTAGACAATGAGCAGTTCTTC; CDR3 protein: CASSLASLDNEQFF
V gene: TRBV11-2; clone size: NA; J gene: TRBJ2-7; D gene: NA; CDR3 DNA: TGTGCCAGCGCGAGGACAGCCAGCGAGCAGTACTTC; CDR3 protein: CASARTASEQYF
V gene: TRBV4-3; clone size: once; J gene: TRBJ2-3; D gene: TRBD2; CDR3 DNA: TGCGCCAGCAGCCAAGGTCCAGCGGGAGGAACAGATACGCAGTATTTT; CDR3 protein: CASSQGPAGGTDTQYF
V gene: TRBV11-2; clone size: once; J gene: TRBJ1-5; D gene: NA; CDR3 DNA: TGTGCCAGCAGCTTAGGCGGTTATGGATACCAGCCCCAGCATTTT; CDR3 protein: CASSLGGYGYQPQHF
V gene: TRBV2; clone size: once; J gene: TRBJ2-7; D gene: TRBD1; CDR3 DNA: TGTGCCAGCAGAAGACAGGGGAATTCCTACGAGCAGTACTTC; CDR3 protein: CASRRQGNSYEQYF
V gene: TRBV28; clone size: NA; J gene: TRBJ1-2; D gene: TRBD1; CDR3 DNA: TGTGCCAGCAGTTTGAGCAGGGGGCTTGGCTACACCTTC; CDR3 protein: CASSLSRGLGYTF
V gene: TRBV6-1; clone size: NA; J gene: TRBJ2-7; D gene: TRBD2; CDR3 DNA: TGTGCCAGCAGTGACGGCGGGAGTGGCTACGAGCAGTACTTC; CDR3 protein: CASSDGGSGYEQYF
V gene: TRBV30; clone size: NA; J gene: TRBJ1-5; D gene: NA; CDR3 DNA: TGTGCCTGGAGTTCGGACAGTAATCAGCCCCAGCATTTT; CDR3 protein: CAWSSDSNQPQHF
V gene: TRBV9; clone size: NA; J gene: TRBJ2-1; D gene: TRBD2; CDR3 DNA: TGTGCCAGCAGCGTAGCGGGCGGGAGGGCCCTCGACAATGAGCAGTTCTTC; CDR3 protein: CASSVAGGRALDNEQFF
V gene: TRBV29-1; clone size: NA; J gene: TRBJ2-2; D gene: TRBD2; CDR3 DNA: TGCAGCGCCACTGGGACTAGCGGGCCGAACACCGGGGAGCTGTTTTTT; CDR3 protein: CSATGTSGPNTGELFF
V gene: TRBV12-3/TRBV12-4; clone size: NA; J gene: TRBJ2-7; D gene: TRBD2; CDR3 DNA: TGTGCCAGCAGTTTCGGGAGGGCCTCCGAGCAGTACTTC; CDR3 protein: CASSFGRASEQYF
V gene: TRBV6-6; clone size: NA; J gene: TRBJ2-1; D gene: TRBD1; CDR3 DNA: TGTGCCAGCACCAACAGGGGCATGTACAATGAGCAGTTCTTC; CDR3 protein: CASTNRGMYNEQFF